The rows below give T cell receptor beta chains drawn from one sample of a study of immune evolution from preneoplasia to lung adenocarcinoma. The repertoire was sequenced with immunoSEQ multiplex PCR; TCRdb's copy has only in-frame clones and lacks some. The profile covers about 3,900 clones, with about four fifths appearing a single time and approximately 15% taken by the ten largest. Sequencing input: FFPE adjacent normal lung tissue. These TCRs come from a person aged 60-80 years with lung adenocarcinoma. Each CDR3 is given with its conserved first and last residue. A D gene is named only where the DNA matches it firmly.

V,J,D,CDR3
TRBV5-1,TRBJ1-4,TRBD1,CASSLAGTGDEKLFF
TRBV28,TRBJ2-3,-,CASSFGDGATDTQYF
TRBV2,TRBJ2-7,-,CASMGTLLAEQYF
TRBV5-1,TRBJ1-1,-,CASSFKGQNTEAFF
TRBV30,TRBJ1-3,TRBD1,CAWSRDSGWGNTIYF
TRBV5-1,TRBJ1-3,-,CASSLEGSEGNTIYF
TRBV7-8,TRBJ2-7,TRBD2,CASSHTGTSDYEQYF
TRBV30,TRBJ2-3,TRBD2,CAWRGTRFGTDTQYF
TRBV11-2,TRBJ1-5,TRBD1,CASTLRGLNQPQHF
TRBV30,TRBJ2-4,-,CAWSVVGSAKNIQYF
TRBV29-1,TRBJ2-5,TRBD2,CSVGLAGIETQYF
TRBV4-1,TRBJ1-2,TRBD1,CASSHTGQGAYGYTF
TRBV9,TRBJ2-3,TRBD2,CASSVVRLAGGTDTQYF
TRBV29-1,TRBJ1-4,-,CSVEKIGGAANEKLFF
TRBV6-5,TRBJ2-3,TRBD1,CASGQGTDTQYF
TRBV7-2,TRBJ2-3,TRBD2,CASSPTSGKGTDTQYF
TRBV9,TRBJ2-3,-,CASSVSSEDTQYF
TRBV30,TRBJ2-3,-,CAWSYGVGTDTQYF
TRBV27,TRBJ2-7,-,CASSTARSSYEQYF
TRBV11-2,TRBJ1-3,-,CASSLDAGPGNTIYF
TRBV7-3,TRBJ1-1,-,CASSKSGERTEAFF
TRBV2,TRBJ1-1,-,CVTDTEAFF
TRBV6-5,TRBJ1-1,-,CASSYSGLDEAFF
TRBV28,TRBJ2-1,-,CASIDLDEQFF
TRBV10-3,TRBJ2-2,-,CAISEAGELFF
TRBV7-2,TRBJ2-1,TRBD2,CASRLAGGPRGSYNEQFF
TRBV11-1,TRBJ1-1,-,CASSEKDGSTEAFF
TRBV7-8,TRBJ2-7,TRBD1,CASSWAGAWDRGFYEQYF
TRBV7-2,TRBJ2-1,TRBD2,CASSLSSGRDHEQFF
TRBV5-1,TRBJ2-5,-,CASGRDSWRETQYF
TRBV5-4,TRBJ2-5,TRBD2,CASSPDRGLVVGETQYF
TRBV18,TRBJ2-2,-,CAIRQGGTGELFF
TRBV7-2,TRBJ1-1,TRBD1,CASSFGTGLMSTEAFF
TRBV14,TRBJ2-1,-,CASSLIWSSYNEQFF
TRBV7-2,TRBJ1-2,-,CASSLFGDGYTF
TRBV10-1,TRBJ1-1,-,CASSGDTQVTEAFF
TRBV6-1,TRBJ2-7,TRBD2,CASSEWLAAPYEQYF
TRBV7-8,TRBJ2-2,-,CASSFPTTGELFF
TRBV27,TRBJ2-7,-,CASSLSWAPYEQYF
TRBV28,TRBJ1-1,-,CASSLQGTIEAFF
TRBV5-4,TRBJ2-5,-,CASSRQGTVETQYF
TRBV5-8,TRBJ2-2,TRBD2,CASSGQAGARTGELFF
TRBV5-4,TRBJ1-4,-,CASSRLPDFNEKLFF
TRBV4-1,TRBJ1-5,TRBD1,CASSLRQGLDQPQHF
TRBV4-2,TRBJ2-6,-,CASSQARSPSGANVLTF
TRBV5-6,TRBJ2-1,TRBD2,CASSPPGTSGTPYNEQFF
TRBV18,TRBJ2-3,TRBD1,CASSPGTGTAGTQYF
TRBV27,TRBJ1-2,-,CASSLSTGTGGYTF
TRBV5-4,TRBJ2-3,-,CASSLTKRTDTQYF
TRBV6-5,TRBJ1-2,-,CASSSSVGYGYTF
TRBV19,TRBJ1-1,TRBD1,CASSISGGNTEAFF
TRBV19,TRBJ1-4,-,CASSLQGEGKLFF
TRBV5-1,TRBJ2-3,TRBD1,CASSLETGGTDTQYF